This T cell receptor beta chain was identified during a study of vaccination and CD4 T cells after COVID-19. On this clonotype itself: Antigen specificity is unknown.

At the Johns Hopkins FTIC core, DNA taken from cultured CD4+ T cells was sequenced by way of the Oncomine TCR Beta short-read assay. Investigators obtained genomic DNA by extraction from cultured CD4+ T cells. TCRdb analysed the PCR reads with MiXCR anew, one entry per CDR3 protein. The table lists 7,500 to 10,000 distinct CDR3 sequences, about 34% of them singletons. Treatment noted: approximately 11-day PBMC culture with coronavirus spike peptide pools or control peptides (ViraFEST assay). The unexposed donor gave CD4+ T cells before the COVID-19 pandemic (2011-2018). For ViraFEST, peptide pools expanded antigen-specific T cells, after which the TCRs were sequenced. After 10 days of culture, CD4+ T cells were negatively selected. Contingent on cell availability, unexposed-donor CD4+ T cells were interrogated with SARS-CoV-2 S/N and four cold-coronavirus spikes. V dropped 5 bases and J dropped 4; count of bases not matched to a gene: 12. The CDR3 consists of 15 residues. The germline V gene encodes CDR1 DFQATT and CDR2 SNEGSKA (reference sequence).

The clonotype originates from a human donor in good health. The chain employs TRBV20-1 and TRBJ1-2; 8 bases align to TRBD1. Sequencing input: CD4+ T cells from blood, cultured in vitro. The CDR3 protein is CSAARGDRGGYGYTF. CDR3 bases: TGCAGTGCTGCCAGGGGAGACAGGGGCGGCTATGGCTACACCTTC.